The 26 T cell receptor beta chains presented below share a single source sample, sequenced in a study of blood T cell repertoires in COVID-19. Repertoires were generated with immunoSEQ multiplex PCR, while TCRdb's copy carries only in-frame clones and drops some. The table has about 330,000 clones, approximately 88% seen once; the top ten hold about 3.9%. Input material: peripheral blood. These receptors were obtained from a woman aged 50 to 65 with active or convalescent COVID-19.

The J gene is TRBJ2-7, the V gene TRBV7-2; 12 positions agree with TRBD2. This CDR3 contains 15 residues. Germline V gene sequence: CDR1 SGHTA, CDR2 FQGNSA. V shed 6 bases and J 2 bases; nucleotides not matched to a gene: 5. CDR3 sequence: CASSQGLAGPYEQYF. CDR3 nucleotide sequence: TGTGCCAGCAGTCAGGGACTAGCGGGTCCCTACGAGCAGTACTTC.

This chain joins TRBV3-1 (or the pseudogene TRBV3-2) and TRBJ1-2; tentative D call: TRBD1 (5 bases). V lost 4 bases to trimming and J lost 2 bases, with 14 bases between them. This CDR3 region has 15 residues. Per germline, CDR1 LGHDT and CDR2 YNNKEL (reference sequence). CDR3 protein: CASSPATDKNYGYTF. CDR3 nucleotides: TGTGCCAGCAGCCCTGCCACGGACAAGAACTATGGCTACACCTTC.

This clone was observed once. The chain uses TRBV28 and TRBJ2-5; TRBD2 aligns across 13 bases. CDR1 is MDHEN and CDR2 is SYDVKM in the germline V gene. V was clipped by 6 bases and J by 2 bases; unmatched bases: 12. The CDR3 has 18 amino acids. The CDR3 region is CASSRMGLAGLHQETQYF. The DNA for the CDR3 is TGTGCCAGCAGCCGGATGGGACTAGCGGGACTACATCAAGAGACCCAGTACTTC.

CDR3 protein: CSVEYTGDAQETQYF. CDR3 sequence (DNA): TGCAGCGTTGAGTACACAGGGGACGCACAAGAGACCCAGTACTTC. The V call is TRBV29-1, the J call TRBJ2-5; 7 bases map to TRBD1. Germline-derived CDR1 and CDR2 are SQVTM and ANQGSEA. V was pared by 3 bases and J by 2 bases, with 9 bases of the junction left unmatched. This CDR3 comprises 15 residues.

This clone was picked up a small number of times. The chain carries TRBV7-2 and TRBJ1-2, with D maybe TRBD1 (6 bases). The CDR3 runs 15 residues. Trimming pared 3 bases from V and 6 bases from J, leaving 17 bases between. Looked up from germline, CDR1 is SGHTA and CDR2 is FQGNSA. CDR3 loop: CASSLDRIPADGYTF. Here the CDR3 DNA reads TGTGCCAGCAGCTTGGACAGAATCCCGGCGGATGGCTACACCTTC.

The CDR3 DNA reads TGTGCCAGCAGTTACCGGTCTAGCGGGGGAATCCACGAGCAGTACTTC. Translating gives CASSYRSSGGIHEQYF. The gene calls are TRBV6-6 and TRBJ2-7, with 10 bases that match TRBD2. Germline V gives CDR1 MNHNY, CDR2 SVGAGI (reference sequence). Trimming at V came to 2 bases and at J to 5 bases, leaving 9 bases not matched to a gene. The CDR3 sequence is 16 residues long.

This chain links TRBV4-1 with TRBJ2-3; 12 bases map to TRBD2. The CDR3 length is 15 residues. With 6 bases clipped from V and 4 bases from J, the junction kept 5 bases outside the gene matches. The germline V gene encodes CDR1 MGHRA and CDR2 YSYEKL. CDR3 sequence reads: CASSRLAGDSDTQYF. CDR3 DNA sequence: TGCGCCAGCAGTCGACTAGCGGGGGACTCAGATACGCAGTATTTT.

V is TRBV28 and J is TRBJ1-1; a weak D match, TRBD1 (5 bases). The CDR3 is 13 amino acids. Germline V gives CDR1 MDHEN, CDR2 SYDVKM. Trimming pared 2 bases from V and 6 bases from J, leaving 10 bases between. CDR3 in DNA: TGTGCCAGCAGTTTACCTGCAGGGCCTGAAGCTTTCTTT. It translates to CASSLPAGPEAFF.

The chain is built from TRBV28 and TRBJ1-4, with 9 bases identical to TRBD1. V lost 6 bases to trimming and J lost 11 bases; unmatched junction nucleotides: 10. CDR3 length: 14 amino acids. Germline V gene data show CDR1 as MDHEN and CDR2 as SYDVKM. The CDR3 nucleotides read TGTGCCAGCAGCCGGACAGGGGCCCTCTCGAAACTGTTTTTT. Protein: CASSRTGALSKLFF.

The rearrangement links TRBV2 to TRBJ1-5; D not resolved. Germline-derived CDR1 and CDR2 are SNHLY and FYNNEI. The CDR3 has 15 amino acids. The V and J ends lost 3 bases and 0 bases respectively, with 9 bases between them. The CDR3 here is CASSDGQLSNQPQHF. The CDR3 DNA sequence: TGTGCCAGCAGTGATGGGCAGCTTAGCAATCAGCCCCAGCATTTT.

The gene calls are TRBV4-3 and TRBJ1-2; D might be TRBD1 (5 bases). The germline V gene has CDR1 LGHNA and CDR2 YSLEER. Trimming took off 0 bases at V and 5 bases at J, with 7 bases between the two ends. The CDR3 extends over 13 amino acids. The CDR3 coding sequence is TGCGCCAGCAGCCAAGACAGGGATTATGGCTACACCTTC. Translated, it gives CASSQDRDYGYTF.

This clone has a single count. The CDR3 sequence is CASGVTAGTDTQYF. The CDR3 DNA follows: TGCGCCAGCGGAGTGACCGCGGGCACAGATACGCAGTATTTT. The chain recombines TRBV5-1 with TRBJ2-3; D gene ambiguous. Trimming pared 7 bases from V and 1 base from J, leaving 13 bases between. Germline CDR1 and CDR2: SGHRS and YFSETQ. The CDR3 spans 14 residues.

The rearrangement links TRBV4-3 to TRBJ2-2; D perhaps matches TRBD2 (6 bases). The CDR3 loop spans 15 amino acids. The germline V gene has CDR1 LGHNA and CDR2 YSLEER. V lost 4 bases and J 5 bases, leaving 14 bases between the germline ends. CDR3 nucleotide sequence: TGCGCCAGCAGCCTTAGCGGACTGTCGACCGGGGAGCTGTTTTTT. This encodes CASSLSGLSTGELFF.

The CDR3 region is CASRTGHNEKLFF. For the CDR3, the DNA is TGTGCCAGCAGAACAGGACACAATGAAAAACTGTTTTTT. V is TRBV28 and J is TRBJ1-4, with a tentative D call TRBD1 (5 bases). The germline V gene encodes CDR1 MDHEN and CDR2 SYDVKM. The ends were cut back, 6 bases at V and 5 bases at J, with 10 bases in the middle. The CDR3 sequence is 13 residues long.

The chain recombines TRBV6-4 with TRBJ2-7; 9 bases agree with TRBD2. V was pared by 9 bases and J by 5 bases, with 5 bases of the junction left unmatched. In germline, CDR1 is MRHNA, CDR2 SNTAGT. This CDR3 has 12 residues. The CDR3 DNA follows: TGTGCCAGGTGCGGGGGGGCGGACGAGCAGTACTTC. This codes for CARCGGADEQYF.

This clone was seen a few times. V gene TRBV4-2 combines with J gene TRBJ2-2; TRBD2 agrees at 9 bases. J gave up 0 bases and V 0 bases, and 5 bases lay outside the gene matches. Germline V CDR1 and CDR2: LGHNA, YNFKEQ. There are 18 residues in the CDR3. This CDR3 reads CASSQEPAGGSNTGELFF. The DNA for the CDR3 is TGTGCCAGCAGCCAAGAGCCAGCGGGGGGATCGAACACCGGGGAGCTGTTTTTT.

CDR3 amino acids: CASSGGTGWNTGELFF. CDR3 bases: TGTGCCAGCAGCGGGGGGACAGGGTGGAACACCGGGGAGCTGTTTTTT. The chain joins TRBV9 to TRBJ2-2, with 9 bases matching TRBD1. V lost 3 bases to trimming and J lost 1 base; unmatched junction nucleotides: 4. CDR3 length equals 16 residues. Germline CDR1 SGDLS, CDR2 YYNGEE.

The V and J genes are TRBV6-5 and TRBJ1-1; the match to TRBD1 covers 8 bases. In germline, CDR1 is MNHEY, CDR2 SVGAGI. The CDR3 covers 12 residues. Trimming took 4 bases from V and 7 from J; bases not matched to a gene: 2. As DNA, the CDR3 is TGTGCCAGCAGTTTAACAGGGGGTGAAGCTTTCTTT. Translation: CASSLTGGEAFF.

V gene TRBV6-5 combines with J gene TRBJ2-1; 9 nucleotides line up with TRBD2. V shed 6 bases and J 5 bases; nucleotides not matched to a gene: 2. Per germline, CDR1 MNHEY and CDR2 SVGAGI. The CDR3 loop spans 13 amino acids. The CDR3 DNA reads TGTGCCAGCAGATCTAGCGGGGACAATGAGCAGTTCTTC. Its translation: CASRSSGDNEQFF.

The chain links TRBV5-4 to TRBJ2-6; D is unclear. V lost 0 bases to trimming and J lost 0 bases, with 7 bases between them. Germline lookup yields CDR1 SGHNT and CDR2 YYREEE (reference sequence). The CDR3 is 16 residues long. CDR3 in amino acids: CASSLGISSGANVLTF. In DNA, the CDR3 is TGTGCCAGCAGCTTGGGAATTAGCTCTGGGGCCAACGTCCTGACTTTC.

This rearrangement joins TRBV19 to TRBJ1-6, with TRBD1 as a possible D gene (6 bases). Germline V gene data show CDR1 as LNHDA and CDR2 as SQIVND (reference sequence). This CDR3 region has 15 residues. The V and J ends lost 7 bases and 0 bases respectively, with 10 bases between them. The CDR3 DNA is TGTGCCAGTAACCCCAGGGGCTCCTATAATTCACCCCTCCACTTT. Amino acids: CASNPRGSYNSPLHF.

This chain joins TRBV12-3 or TRBV12-4 and TRBJ2-1, with D tentatively TRBD2 (5 bases). This CDR3 comprises 11 residues. The V end was cut by 11 bases, the J end by 6 bases, with 11 bases between. CDR3 sequence reads: CAVHGGNEQFF. CDR3 DNA: TGTGCCGTCCACGGAGGCAATGAGCAGTTCTTC.

About this clone itself: Within the sample, other DNA sequences also encode this same CDR3. The V gene is TRBV18, the J gene TRBJ2-3; D not resolved. This CDR3 has 12 amino acids. V was trimmed by 3 bases and J by 5 bases, leaving 6 bases between them. CDR1 is KGHSH and CDR2 is LQKENI in the germline V gene. This chain's CDR3 is CASSPRGDTQYF. The DNA of the CDR3 is TGTGCCAGCTCACCGCGAGGAGATACGCAGTATTTT.

The chain is built from TRBV19 and TRBJ2-6, with a weak D call TRBD1 (5 bases). This CDR3 spans 14 amino acids. The V end was cut by 5 bases, the J end by 4 bases, with 9 bases between. CDR1 is LNHDA, CDR2 SQIVND, per germline (reference sequence). CDR3 nucleotide sequence: TGTGCCAGTAGTGGGGCCCGGGGGGCCAACGTCCTGACTTTC. Encoded protein: CASSGARGANVLTF.

The rearrangement uses TRBV9 and TRBJ1-1; TRBD1 agrees at 8 bases. The CDR3 contains 15 residues. V lost 3 bases, J lost 3 bases, and 7 bases stayed unmatched. CDR1 SGDLS and CDR2 YYNGEE come from the germline V gene. The CDR3 DNA is TGTGCCAGCAGCGGGTGGGACAGGCAGGACACTGAAGCTTTCTTT. Translating it yields CASSGWDRQDTEAFF.

This clone appeared a single time. The chain is built from TRBV11-2 and TRBJ2-3; possible D gene TRBD2, 6 bases. The germline gives CDR1 SGHAT, CDR2 FQNNGV. Trimming removed 6 bases at V and 1 base at J, with 14 bases between. The CDR3 covers 15 residues. DNA for the CDR3: TGTGCCAGCAGTACCCGCGGGGTGGGCACAGATACGCAGTATTTT. This encodes CASSTRGVGTDTQYF. The full variable domain, in which reference TRBV11-2 and TRBJ2-3 provide the parts outside the CDR3, is EAGVAQSPRYKIIEKRQSVAFWCNPISGHATLYWYQQILGQGPKLLIQFQNNGVVDDSQLPKDRFSAERLKGVDSTLKIQPAKLEDSAVYLCASSTRGVGTDTQYFGPGTRLTVL.